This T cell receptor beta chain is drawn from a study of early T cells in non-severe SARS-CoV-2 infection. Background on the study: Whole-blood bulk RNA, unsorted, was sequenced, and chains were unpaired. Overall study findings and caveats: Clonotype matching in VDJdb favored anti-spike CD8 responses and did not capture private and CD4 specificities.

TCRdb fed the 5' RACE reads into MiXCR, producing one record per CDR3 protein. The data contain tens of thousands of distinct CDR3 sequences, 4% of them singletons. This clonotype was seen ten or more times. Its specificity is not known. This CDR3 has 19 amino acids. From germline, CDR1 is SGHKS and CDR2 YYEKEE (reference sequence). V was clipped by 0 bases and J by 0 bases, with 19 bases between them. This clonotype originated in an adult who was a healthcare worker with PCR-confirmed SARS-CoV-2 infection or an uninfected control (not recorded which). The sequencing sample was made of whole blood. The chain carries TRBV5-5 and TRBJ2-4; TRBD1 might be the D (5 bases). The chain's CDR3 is CASSLGGLLEGAAKNIQYF. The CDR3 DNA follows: TGTGCCAGCAGCTTGGGTGGTCTCTTGGAAGGGGCAGCCAAAAACATTCAGTACTTC. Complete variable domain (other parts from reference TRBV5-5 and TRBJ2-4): DAGVTQSPTHLIKTRGQQVTLRCSPISGHKSVSWYQQVLGQGPQFIFQYYEKEERGRGNFPDRFSARQFPNYSSELNVNALLLGDSALYLCASSLGGLLEGAAKNIQYFGAGTRLSVL.